This T cell receptor (beta chain) stems from a study of blood T cell repertoires in COVID-19. The CDR3 contains 13 residues. The V end was cut by 0 bases, the J end by 6 bases, with 9 bases between. The V gene's germline CDR1 is SGHVS and CDR2 FNYEAQ. Profiled with immunoSEQ multiplex PCR; TCRdb holds only in-frame clones, not every one. The sample holds around 150,000 clones, 84% seen once. Input material: peripheral blood. The sequence derives from a man between 65 and 79 years old with acute or convalescent COVID-19. V usage is TRBV7-6 and J usage is TRBJ2-7, with D possibly being TRBD2 (6 bases). The CDR3 region has the DNA TGTGCCAGCAGCTTAGCGGAGGGGACCGAGCAGTACTTC. The encoded protein is CASSLAEGTEQYF.